Listed below are T cell receptor beta chains from one sample, sequenced in a study of T-cell memory formation after mild COVID-19. TCRdb itself ran the 5' RACE reads through MiXCR, one entry per CDR3 protein. The sample consists of around 400,000 distinct CDR3 sequences, about 24% of them appearing once. Sequenced input: PBMCs or a T cell subset sorted from them (not recorded which). These TCRs come from an adult woman who had mild COVID-19 (a few samples of this study predate the infection). Cell type and time point are not known. Each CDR3 is given with its conserved first and last residue. The order of the fields is D gene, J gene, clone size, V gene, CDR3 DNA, CDR3 protein. A D gene is named only where the DNA matches it firmly. Some rows mark clone size as missing; the rest say once, few, many or name a class of expanded clone.

NA	TRBJ1-1	NA	TRBV3-2	TGTGCCAGCAACCCCCGGGACAGGGGGTGGGAGTGCACTGAAGCTTTCTTT	CASNPRDRGWECTEAFF
TRBD2	TRBJ2-5	NA	TRBV2	TGTGCCAGCAGTGATTGGCTGCTGGGAGGGCAAGAGACCCAGTACTTC	CASSDWLLGGQETQYF
TRBD2	TRBJ2-5	NA	TRBV4-3	TGCGCCAGCAGCCAAGAACTAGGACTAGGAGAGACCCAGTACTTC	CASSQELGLGETQYF
TRBD2	TRBJ2-1	NA	TRBV6-5	TGTGCCAGCAGTTGGACTAGTCCACCTTCCTACAATGAGCAGTTCTTC	CASSWTSPPSYNEQFF
NA	TRBJ1-1	few	TRBV5-1	TGCGCCAGCAGCTACGGTGGGGAAAGAAACACTGAAGCTTTCTTT	CASSYGGERNTEAFF
TRBD1	TRBJ1-2	NA	TRBV5-6	TGTGCCAGCAGCTTGAATCACAGGGGGCCTGGCAACTATGGCTACACCTTC	CASSLNHRGPGNYGYTF
NA	TRBJ1-2	NA	TRBV12-3/TRBV12-4	TGTGCCAGCAGTTTAATGGGGTACGAAGGCTACACCTTC	CASSLMGYEGYTF
TRBD2	TRBJ2-3	NA	TRBV6-1	TGTGCCAGCAGTGATTATAGCGGGAGCACAGATACGCAGTATTTT	CASSDYSGSTDTQYF
TRBD1	TRBJ1-1	NA	TRBV18	TGTGCCAGCTCACCATATACAGGGGTTATTGTAAACACTGAAGCTTTCTTT	CASSPYTGVIVNTEAFF
NA	TRBJ1-1	once	TRBV5-1	TGCGCCAGTACAGGGACACCGAACACTGAAGCTTTCTTT	CASTGTPNTEAFF
NA	TRBJ1-1	few	TRBV12-3/TRBV12-4	TGTGCCAGCAGTTTCGAGCTTCGGGGGAACACTGAAGCTTTCTTT	CASSFELRGNTEAFF
NA	TRBJ2-5	NA	TRBV6-5	TGTGCCAGCAGTTACTCAGGAGGGTATTTAGAGACCCAGTACTTC	CASSYSGGYLETQYF
TRBD2	TRBJ2-2	few	TRBV5-1	TGCGCCAGCAGCCCGAGCGGGACTCCGGGCACCGGGGAGCTGTTTTTT	CASSPSGTPGTGELFF
NA	TRBJ1-5	few	TRBV5-1	TGCGCCAGCAGCCTCGGGACGGCCAGCCAGCCCCAGCATTTT	CASSLGTASQPQHF
NA	TRBJ1-2	NA	TRBV24-1	TGTGCCACCAGCGTGGACACGTACTATGGCTACACCTTC	CATSVDTYYGYTF
NA	TRBJ2-1	few	TRBV6-5	TGTGCCAGCAGGGCAGACAAGCTTGTCGACAATGAGCAGTTCTTC	CASRADKLVDNEQFF
TRBD1	TRBJ1-1	NA	TRBV7-8	TGTGCCAGCAGCCGTCCGGGGGGACAGGTGCTGAACACTGAAGCTTTCTTT	CASSRPGGQVLNTEAFF
NA	TRBJ1-2	NA	TRBV3-1	TGTGCCAGCAGCCAAGAAATGAACTATGGCTACACCTTC	CASSQEMNYGYTF
TRBD2	TRBJ2-3	NA	TRBV7-8	TGTGCCAGCACCCACCGGAGACTAGCGGGGGGTAGCACAGATACGCAGTATTTT	CASTHRRLAGGSTDTQYF
NA	TRBJ2-7	few	TRBV6-5	TGTGCCAGCAGTTACCGGCCCCCGGGGAGGTCTAACGAGCAGTACTTC	CASSYRPPGRSNEQYF
TRBD1	TRBJ2-3	few	TRBV11-2	TGTGCCAGCAGCGACCGGGACAGGGGGCGAATGTACGGCACAGATACGCAGTATTTT	CASSDRDRGRMYGTDTQYF
NA	TRBJ2-3	NA	TRBV6-6	TGTGCCAGCAGTTACAAAGTCCTCGGCACAGATACGCAGTATTTT	CASSYKVLGTDTQYF
NA	TRBJ2-7	few	TRBV6-2/TRBV6-3	TGTGCCAGCAGTCCTGGGGGACTGGTCTACGAGCAGTACTTC	CASSPGGLVYEQYF
NA	TRBJ2-1	NA	TRBV7-9	TGTGCCAGCAGCTTCACGCAGGGAGAGCAGTTCTTC	CASSFTQGEQFF
TRBD2	TRBJ2-1	few	TRBV4-3	TGCGCCAGCAGCCAAGAGACGGTCAGCGGGGTCTACAATGAGCAGTTCTTC	CASSQETVSGVYNEQFF
TRBD1	TRBJ2-7	few	TRBV29-1	TGCAGCGTTGTAGGGACAGCCTCCTACGAGCAGTACTTC	CSVVGTASYEQYF
TRBD1	TRBJ2-7	many	TRBV28	TGTGCCAGCAGTCCCCAAGGGCTTCAGGGGGCAGGCGAGCAGTACTTC	CASSPQGLQGAGEQYF
NA	TRBJ2-1	few	TRBV9	TGTGCCAGCAGCGTAATACCTCGACTGGGGAACAATGAGCAGTTCTTC	CASSVIPRLGNNEQFF
NA	TRBJ1-1	NA	TRBV18	TGTGCCAGCTCACGTACAGGTGCCCTCCCTGAAGCTTTCTTT	CASSRTGALPEAFF
NA	TRBJ2-7	few	TRBV6-5	TGTGCCAGCACTCCCACCCGGGCTCCCTACGAGCAGTACTTC	CASTPTRAPYEQYF
NA	TRBJ1-1	NA	TRBV19	TGTGCCAGTAGTCCCCCCCCGGGGCGCGGAGTGAACACTGAAGCTTTCTTT	CASSPPPGRGVNTEAFF
NA	TRBJ2-7	NA	TRBV6-5	TGTGCCAGCAGTTCCCTTTCTAGTGCAAGCTCCTACGAGCAGTACTTC	CASSSLSSASSYEQYF
TRBD1	TRBJ2-1	NA	TRBV7-8	TGTGCCAGCAGCTTACCTCGGGACAGGGGATTAATCGATGAGCAGTTCTTC	CASSLPRDRGLIDEQFF
NA	TRBJ2-1	NA	TRBV29-1	TGCAGCGCGGATCCAGATAACAATGAGCAGTTCTTC	CSADPDNNEQFF
NA	TRBJ2-3	few	TRBV10-3	TGTGCCATCAGTTTTGGGGCCGCTCGAACAGATACGCAGTATTTT	CAISFGAARTDTQYF
NA	TRBJ1-1	few	TRBV29-1	TGCAGCGTTACAAAGGGCCAGATGAACACTGAAGCTTTCTTT	CSVTKGQMNTEAFF
TRBD2	TRBJ2-7	few	TRBV28	TGTGCCAGCAGTTTAGAACGACTAGCGGTTCTTACGAGCTCCTACGAGCAGTACTTC	CASSLERLAVLTSSYEQYF
NA	TRBJ1-5	NA	TRBV19	TGTGCCAGTAGTACTCCAGGGAGGGCGCAGAATCAGCCCCAGCATTTT	CASSTPGRAQNQPQHF